Here is one T cell receptor beta chain with its context. The sample is drawn from a study of T cell changes during pregnancy in multiple sclerosis. Profiling relied on immunoSEQ multiplex PCR, and the TCRdb table lists in-frame clones only, not all of them. The sample includes some 54,000 clones, roughly 93% seen only once; the top ten take more than 1.5%. Germline CDR1 is SEHNR and CDR2 is FQNEAQ (reference sequence). There are 14 residues in the CDR3. The germline V and J ends were trimmed by 5 bases and 6 bases, with 14 bases remaining between them. Sequences were derived from peripheral blood, sampled after pregnancy. The J gene is TRBJ2-1, the V gene TRBV7-9; TRBD2 might be the D (5 bases). This clonotype originated in a female donor with multiple sclerosis, enrolled in a pregnancy study. CDR3 in amino acids: CASSPRAGGNEQFF. CDR3 coding DNA: TGTGCCAGCAGCCCAAGGGCCGGAGGCAATGAGCAGTTCTTC. Complete variable domain (other parts from reference TRBV7-9 and TRBJ2-1): DTGVSQNPRHKITKRGQNVTFRCDPISEHNRLYWYRQTLGQGPEFLTYFQNEAQLEKSRLLSDRFSAERPKGSFSTLEIQRTEQGDSAMYLCASSPRAGGNEQFFGPGTRLTVL.